This passage covers 27 T cell receptor beta chains from one sample sequenced in a study of T cells after somatic rescue of genetic block. Generated by immunoSEQ multiplex PCR, the TCRdb table keeps only in-frame clones and is missing some. The sample yields some 70,000 clones, about nine tenths seen once. Specimen: peripheral blood mononuclear cells (PBMCs). These receptors were collected from a man aged 25-45 years.

This chain connects TRBV28 to TRBJ1-5; no clear D gene. The ends were cut back, 4 bases at V and 3 bases at J, with 10 bases in the middle. CDR1 and CDR2 (germline): MDHEN, SYDVKM. This CDR3 is built from 14 residues. This CDR3 is CASSSPGDNQPQHF. DNA for the CDR3: TGTGCCAGCAGTTCCCCAGGAGACAATCAGCCCCAGCATTTT.

This clone turned up a few times. This sequence joins TRBV11-3 and TRBJ1-5; D is undetermined. Germline CDR1 reads SGHNT; CDR2 reads YENEEA. V was pared by 0 bases and J by 1 base, with 10 bases between. CDR3 length: 16 amino acids. CDR3 in amino acids: CASSLDSVESNQPQHF. The CDR3 DNA reads as TGTGCCAGCAGCTTAGATAGCGTGGAGAGCAATCAGCCCCAGCATTTT.

This clone showed up just a few times. The J gene is TRBJ2-3, the V gene TRBV7-2; weak D call: TRBD2 (6 bases). This CDR3 has 15 residues. V lost 5 bases, J lost 5 bases, and 17 bases lay in between. Per germline, CDR1 SGHTA and CDR2 FQGNSA. The CDR3 DNA reads TGTGCCAGCAGCCCCGGGGGTGCGTATATAGATACGCAGTATTTT. This codes for CASSPGGAYIDTQYF.

J is TRBJ2-5 and V is TRBV6-1; D is uncertain. The CDR3 runs 12 residues. V was trimmed by 8 bases and J by 2 bases, leaving 9 bases between them. Germline assignment: CDR1 MNHNS and CDR2 SASEGT. The CDR3 bases are TGTGCCAGCGGCCGGGCTCAAGAGACCCAGTACTTC. It yields the protein CASGRAQETQYF.

V is TRBV27 and J is TRBJ2-5, with D perhaps TRBD1 or TRBD2 (5 bases each). There are 14 residues in the CDR3. Germline V lookup: CDR1 MNHEY, CDR2 SMNVEV (reference sequence). Trimming cost V 5 bases and J 5 bases, with 15 bases left between them. As DNA, the CDR3 is TGTGCCAGCAGTAACGGGGCAGGCGGGGAGACCCAGTACTTC. This gives the protein CASSNGAGGETQYF.

The chain uses TRBV4-3 and TRBJ2-2; D might be TRBD2 (5 bases). This CDR3 has 18 residues. Trimming took 2 bases from V and 4 from J, leaving 20 bases between them. Germline V lookup: CDR1 LGHNA, CDR2 YSLEER. CDR3 loop: CASSQTPTSSYGTGELFF. The CDR3 nucleotides are TGCGCCAGCAGCCAAACACCTACTAGTTCGTATGGCACCGGGGAGCTGTTTTTT.

The CDR3 bases are TGTGCCAGCAGTGAGTTCATCGGGGACCTCGAGCAGTACTTC. Amino acids: CASSEFIGDLEQYF. The rearrangement joins TRBV2 to TRBJ2-7; D tentatively reads TRBD1 or TRBD2 (5 bases each). Trimming pared 3 bases from V and 6 bases from J, leaving 15 bases between. This CDR3 has 14 amino acids. Germline values: CDR1 SNHLY, CDR2 FYNNEI. The full variable domain, its missing parts supplied by reference TRBV2 and TRBJ2-7, is EPEVTQTPSHQVTQMGQEVILRCVPISNHLYFYWYRQILGQKVEFLVSFYNNEISEKSEIFDDQFSVERPDGSNFTLKIRSTKLEDSAMYFCASSEFIGDLEQYFGPGTRLTVT.

This clone has only one observation. The CDR3 DNA reads TGTGCCAGCAGCTTACTCCCGGACAGCCAGGAAGCTTTCTTT. Its protein is CASSLLPDSQEAFF. J is TRBJ1-1 and V is TRBV7-9; tentatively, D is TRBD1 (6 bases). Deletions cut 2 bases from V and 8 bases from J, with 15 bases between. The length of the CDR3 is 14 residues. From germline, CDR1 is SEHNR and CDR2 FQNEAQ (reference sequence).

The chain joins TRBV2 to TRBJ1-1; 8 bases fit TRBD1. Germline V CDR1 and CDR2: SNHLY, FYNNEI. The junction had 9 bases not matched to a gene; V was cut back by 7 bases and J by 5 bases. The CDR3 spans 14 residues. CDR3 loop: CASNSQGASTEAFF. CDR3 DNA sequence: TGTGCCAGCAACTCCCAGGGGGCGTCGACTGAAGCTTTCTTT.

The V gene is TRBV10-3, the J gene TRBJ1-3, with D unresolved. CDR1 is ENHRY, CDR2 SYGVKD, per germline. This CDR3 spans 13 amino acids. Trimming stripped 9 bases from V and 0 bases from J, with 9 bases between. The CDR3 protein is CAISTNSGNTIYF. In DNA, the CDR3 is TGTGCCATAAGTACTAACTCTGGAAACACCATATATTTT.

The genes are TRBV5-1 and TRBJ1-3; no clear D gene. The CDR3 has 15 residues. V gave up 1 base and J gave up 0 bases, with 8 bases separating them. Germline V CDR1 and CDR2: SGHRS, YFSETQ. The CDR3 sequence: CASSLRTDSGNTIYF. The CDR3 bases are TGCGCCAGCAGCTTGCGTACGGACTCTGGAAACACCATATATTTT.

This chain's CDR3 is CASSPGIYEQYF. Here the CDR3 DNA reads TGTGCCAGCAGCCCCGGCATCTACGAGCAGTACTTC. The genes are TRBV7-9 and TRBJ2-7; D ambiguous. Germline assignment: CDR1 SEHNR and CDR2 FQNEAQ (reference sequence). This CDR3 spans 12 amino acids. Trimming removed 5 bases at V and 3 bases at J, with 8 bases between.

The chain is built from TRBV7-9 and TRBJ1-4; D uncertain. Germline CDR1 SEHNR, CDR2 FQNEAQ (reference sequence). This CDR3 has 14 amino acids. Between the trimmed V and J ends, which lost 4 bases and 10 bases, there was a span of 16 bases. This chain's CDR3 is CASSSREGMGKLFF. DNA of the CDR3: TGTGCCAGCAGCTCGCGGGAAGGGATGGGAAAACTGTTTTTT.

The chain recombines TRBV10-3 with TRBJ1-6; D possibly corresponds to TRBD1 (5 bases). CDR1 ENHRY and CDR2 SYGVKD come from the germline V gene. The length of the CDR3 is 17 residues. V was clipped by 10 bases and J by 0 bases, with 19 bases between them. The CDR3 DNA sequence: TGTGCCACATCCCCGGGGGACCCAAGCTCCTATAATTCACCCCTCCACTTT. It codes for CATSPGDPSSYNSPLHF.

The J gene is TRBJ2-7, the V gene TRBV4-1; D call uncertain. The CDR3 is made up of 14 amino acids. Germline loops: CDR1 MGHRA, CDR2 YSYEKL. Trimming removed 0 bases at V and 3 bases at J, with 9 bases between. CDR3 DNA: TGCGCCAGCAGCCAAGATTCTCGAAACTACGAGCAGTACTTC. As protein: CASSQDSRNYEQYF.

V usage is TRBV19 and J usage is TRBJ2-1, with 8 bases that match TRBD1. The CDR3 covers 15 residues. J lost 10 bases, V lost 5 bases, and 13 bases had no gene match. Per the germline V gene, CDR1 is LNHDA and CDR2 is SQIVND (reference sequence). The CDR3 DNA reads as TGTGCCAGTAGTCCCCTCGGACAGGGAGATATGGAGCAGTTCTTC. Amino acids: CASSPLGQGDMEQFF.

This sequence joins TRBV4-2 and TRBJ2-1, with 11 bases that match TRBD2. The germline V gene encodes CDR1 LGHNA and CDR2 YNFKEQ. Unmatched junction bases numbered 7, after V lost 3 bases and J lost 0 bases. This CDR3 has 18 amino acids. Written as DNA, the CDR3 is TGTGCCAGCAGCCAGGCTGGGACTAGCGGCAACTCCTACAATGAGCAGTTCTTC. It encodes CASSQAGTSGNSYNEQFF.

This rearrangement joins TRBV5-4 to TRBJ1-1; the match to TRBD1 covers 11 bases. This CDR3 has 14 amino acids. The junction had 5 bases not matched to a gene; V was cut back by 5 bases and J by 5 bases. Germline CDR1 reads SGHNT; CDR2 reads YYREEE (reference sequence). Here the CDR3 DNA reads TGTGCCAGCAGTAGGGACAGGGGGGGGACTGAAGCTTTCTTT. Protein product: CASSRDRGGTEAFF. The whole variable domain, filled in from reference TRBV5-4 and TRBJ1-1, reads ETGVTQSPTHLIKTRGQQVTLRCSSQSGHNTVSWYQQALGQGPQFIFQYYREEENGRGNFPPRFSGLQFPNYSSELNVNALELDDSALYLCASSRDRGGTEAFFGQGTRLTVV.

The chain is built from TRBV28 and TRBJ1-2; 8 bases line up with TRBD1. Trimming removed 0 bases from V and 4 bases from J; junction bases left unmatched: 13. CDR1 MDHEN and CDR2 SYDVKM come from the germline V gene. CDR3 length equals 18 residues. The CDR3 loop reads CASSLWGQGAPGSYGYTF. The DNA for the CDR3 is TGTGCCAGCAGTTTATGGGGTCAGGGGGCGCCGGGGTCCTATGGCTACACCTTC.

J is TRBJ2-7 and V is TRBV2, with D tentatively TRBD1 (6 bases). The germline V and J ends were trimmed by 6 bases and 5 bases, with 14 bases remaining between them. CDR1 is SNHLY and CDR2 is FYNNEI in the germline V gene. The CDR3 has 13 amino acids. CDR3 nucleotides: TGTGCCAGCAGCATACTACAGGGCCACGAGCAGTACTTC. It translates to CASSILQGHEQYF.

The chain joins TRBV10-2 to TRBJ1-5; D call uncertain. Germline loops: CDR1 WSHSY, CDR2 SAAADI. The CDR3 length is 13 residues. V was clipped by 4 bases and J by 3 bases, with 7 bases between them. CDR3 amino acids: CASSGGANQPQHF. The CDR3 DNA sequence: TGCGCCAGCAGTGGGGGTGCCAATCAGCCCCAGCATTTT.

This sequence joins TRBV19 and TRBJ2-2; D is possibly TRBD2 (7 bases). This CDR3 contains 17 residues. In germline, CDR1 is LNHDA, CDR2 SQIVND (reference sequence). V was shortened by 9 bases and J by 1 base, with 21 bases between the two germline ends. The CDR3 region has the DNA TGTGCCAGGGGGGTTTTGGGGGCTAGCGGGAACACCGGGGAGCTGTTTTTT. It codes for CARGVLGASGNTGELFF.

The chain is built from TRBV27 and TRBJ1-5, with no clear D. V was trimmed by 4 bases and J by 2 bases, leaving 6 bases between them. Germline V lookup: CDR1 MNHEY, CDR2 SMNVEV (reference sequence). The CDR3 spans 13 residues. CDR3 sequence (DNA): TGTGCCAGCAGTTGGGGTGGCAATCAGCCCCAGCATTTT. This sequence encodes CASSWGGNQPQHF.

V is TRBV27 and J is TRBJ1-5; TRBD1 might be the D (6 bases). V was cut by 8 bases and J by 4 bases, with 9 bases left in between. The CDR3 runs 12 residues. The germline gives CDR1 MNHEY, CDR2 SMNVEV (reference sequence). CDR3 bases: TGTGCCAGCCGCCAGGGGAATCAGCCCCAGCATTTT. It yields the protein CASRQGNQPQHF.

This chain connects TRBV4-1 to TRBJ2-7; 8 bases match TRBD1. CDR3 size: 14 residues. The ends lost 4 bases at V and 1 base at J; junction bases unmatched: 3. Germline assignment: CDR1 MGHRA and CDR2 YSYEKL. The CDR3 nucleotides read TGCGCCAGCAGCCGAGGACAGGGATCCTACGAGCAGTACTTC. Its protein is CASSRGQGSYEQYF.

This chain connects TRBV5-1 to TRBJ2-7; possibly TRBD1 or TRBD2 for D (5 bases each). V was trimmed by 0 bases and J by 3 bases, leaving 13 bases between them. Per the germline V gene, CDR1 is SGHRS and CDR2 is YFSETQ. The CDR3 sequence is 15 residues long. The CDR3 region has the DNA TGCGCCAGCAGCTTGGCGTCAGGGAGCAACTACGAGCAGTACTTC. This translates into CASSLASGSNYEQYF.

The rearrangement joins TRBV10-2 to TRBJ2-5; D is unclear. The J call is uncertain, as TRBJ2-7 better fits the DNA end. This CDR3 region has 12 residues. Germline V CDR1 and CDR2: WSHSY, SAAADI. The CDR3 nucleotides are TGCGCCAGCAGTAGGTCTAACTACGAGCAGTACTTC. It encodes CASSRSNYEQYF.